What follows describes a single T cell receptor beta chain. What it recognizes is unknown. Using immunoSEQ multiplex PCR, the repertoire was profiled, and TCRdb retains in-frame clones only, with some absent. This sample has tens of thousands of clones, with around 89% found just once. Following autologous stem cell transplantation, relapse occurred in every patient, and exposure to brentuximab vedotin varied. Germline V gene sequence: CDR1 SGDLS, CDR2 YYNGEE. This CDR3 spans 15 amino acids. The V gene lost 0 bases and the J gene lost 2 bases, with 10 bases spanning the gap. This record belongs to a study of PD-1 blockade in classical Hodgkin lymphoma. Study outcomes and limitations: Repertoire differences lack defined causes, possibly disease activity or prior therapy. Whoever responded completely had baseline diversity much like that seen in newly diagnosed patients. A significant rise in TCR diversity by C4D1 was seen for CD4+ but not CD8+ cells.

The source is a human donor with classical Hodgkin lymphoma. The chain employs TRBV9 and TRBJ2-3; possibly TRBD1 for D (5 bases). Sequencing used peripheral blood mononuclear cells (PBMCs), obtained at baseline. Written as DNA, the CDR3 is TGTGCCAGCAGCGTAGAAGGGGTTTACACAGATACGCAGTATTTT. The encoded protein is CASSVEGVYTDTQYF.